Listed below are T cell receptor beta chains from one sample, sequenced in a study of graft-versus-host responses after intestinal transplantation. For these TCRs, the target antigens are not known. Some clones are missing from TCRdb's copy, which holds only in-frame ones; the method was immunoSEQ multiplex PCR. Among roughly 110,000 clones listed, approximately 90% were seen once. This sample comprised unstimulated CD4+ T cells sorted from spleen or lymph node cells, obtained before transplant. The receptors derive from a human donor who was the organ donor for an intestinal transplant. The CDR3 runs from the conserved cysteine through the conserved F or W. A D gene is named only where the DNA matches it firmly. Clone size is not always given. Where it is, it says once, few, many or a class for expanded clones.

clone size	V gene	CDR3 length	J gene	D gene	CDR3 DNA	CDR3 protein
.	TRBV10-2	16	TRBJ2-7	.	TGCGCCAGCAGTGACCCGGGGGGCCTAGCCTCCTACGAGCAGTACTTC	CASSDPGGLASYEQYF
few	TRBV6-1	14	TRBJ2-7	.	TGTGCCACCGCCAGGGACCGTGACTCCTACGAGCAGTACTTC	CATARDRDSYEQYF
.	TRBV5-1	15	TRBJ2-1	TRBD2	TGCGCCAGCACCGTTTTCGGGACTAACAACAATGAGCAGTTCTTC	CASTVFGTNNNEQFF
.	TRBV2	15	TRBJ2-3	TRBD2	TGTGCCAGCATAGTCGAGCGGGGGGCGACAGATACGCAGTATTTT	CASIVERGATDTQYF
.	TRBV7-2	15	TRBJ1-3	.	TGTGCCAGCAGCTGGGACGGTGTCTCTGGAAACACCATATATTTT	CASSWDGVSGNTIYF
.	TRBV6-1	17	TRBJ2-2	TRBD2	TGTGCCAGCAGTGGCCGGGGAGGCGGGAGGAACACCGGGGAGCTGTTTTTT	CASSGRGGGRNTGELFF
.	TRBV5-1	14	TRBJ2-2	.	TGCGCCAGCAGCTTGGGACAGAACACCGGGGAGCTGTTTTTT	CASSLGQNTGELFF
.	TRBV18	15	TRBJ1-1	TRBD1	TGTGCCAGCTCGCCTCGGACAGGGGAGGGGACTGAAGCTTTCTTT	CASSPRTGEGTEAFF
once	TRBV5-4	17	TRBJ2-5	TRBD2	TGTGCCAGCAGCTTGGAGTCTAGCGGGGGGGCCGTGGGGACCCAGTACTTC	CASSLESSGGAVGTQYF
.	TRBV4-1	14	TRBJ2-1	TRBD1	TGCGCCAGCAGCCGAGCCGGGACAGGGTTTGAGCAGTTCTTC	CASSRAGTGFEQFF
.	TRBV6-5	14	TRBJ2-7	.	TGTGCCAGCAGTGTGTATACAGGGGAGGACGAGCAGTACTTC	CASSVYTGEDEQYF
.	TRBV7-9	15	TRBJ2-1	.	TGTGCCAGCAGCCTTACTCCTTACTCCTACAATGAGCAGTTCTTC	CASSLTPYSYNEQFF
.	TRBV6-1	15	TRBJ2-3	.	TGTGCCAGCAGGACCCGGCGGCGAGCCCTTGATACGCAGTATTTT	CASRTRRRALDTQYF
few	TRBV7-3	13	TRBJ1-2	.	TGTGCCAGCAGCTCGGGAGCTAACTATGGCTACACCTTC	CASSSGANYGYTF
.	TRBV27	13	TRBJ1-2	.	TGTGCCAGCAGTCCGACAATCTTCTATGGCTACACCTTC	CASSPTIFYGYTF
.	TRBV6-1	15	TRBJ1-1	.	TGTGCCAGCAGTGAAGGACCAGGCCTGAACACTGAAGCTTTCTTT	CASSEGPGLNTEAFF
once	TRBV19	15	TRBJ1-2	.	TGTGCCAGTAGTACAGGGAAAGGGGGTAACTATGGCTACACCTTC	CASSTGKGGNYGYTF
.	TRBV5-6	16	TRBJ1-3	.	TGTGCCAGCAGCTTGGTTTTTGGCGGCTCTGGAAACACCATATATTTT	CASSLVFGGSGNTIYF
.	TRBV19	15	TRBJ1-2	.	TGTGCCAGTAGCCCACAGGGACGGGGGGTTTATGGCTACACCTTC	CASSPQGRGVYGYTF
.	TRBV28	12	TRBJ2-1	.	TGTGCCAGTTCAATACAGCACAATGAGCAGTTCTTC	CASSIQHNEQFF
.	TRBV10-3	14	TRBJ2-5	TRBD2	TGTGCCATCAGTGAACTAGCGGGGGTGGGGACCCAGTACTTC	CAISELAGVGTQYF
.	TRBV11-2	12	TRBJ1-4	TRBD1	TGTGCCAGCAGCTCAGGGGGAGAAAAACTGTTTTTT	CASSSGGEKLFF
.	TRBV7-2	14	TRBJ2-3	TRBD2	TGTGCCACTTCGCGCGGGGGGAGCACAGATGCGCAGTATTTT	CATSRGGSTDAQYF
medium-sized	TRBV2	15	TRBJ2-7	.	TGTGCCAGCAGGAAGGAAAGCGGAGGGAGAAGCGAGCAGTACTTC	CASRKESGGRSEQYF
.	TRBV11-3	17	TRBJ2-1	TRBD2	TGTGCCAGCAGCCCCGCGGTAGCGGGGGCCTCCTACAATGAGCAGTTCTTC	CASSPAVAGASYNEQFF
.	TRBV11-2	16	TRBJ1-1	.	TGTGCCAGCAGCTTAGGGTCGGGGGGTCTTATGACTGAAGCTTTCTTT	CASSLGSGGLMTEAFF
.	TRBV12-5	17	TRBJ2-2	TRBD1	TGTGCTAGTGGTCGAGGCGGCAGGGGGCGTAGCACCGGGGAGCTGTTTTTT	CASGRGGRGRSTGELFF
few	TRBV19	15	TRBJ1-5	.	TGTGCCAGTAGTATAGGTGGAATAAGCAATCAGCCCCAGCATTTT	CASSIGGISNQPQHF
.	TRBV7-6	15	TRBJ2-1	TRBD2	TGTGCCAGCAGCTCCGGACTAGCAGGAACCATTGAGCAGTTCTTC	CASSSGLAGTIEQFF
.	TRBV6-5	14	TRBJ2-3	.	TGTGCCAGCAGTTACAGGGAACGGTCAGATACGCAGTATTTT	CASSYRERSDTQYF
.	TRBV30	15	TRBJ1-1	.	TGTGCCTGGAGTGTGGGATCAGGTGGGGGCTCGAGGGCTTTCTTT	CAWSVGSGGGSRAFF
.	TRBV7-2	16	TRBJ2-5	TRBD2	TGTGCCAGCAGCGATTCTAGCGGGGGGGCCGGAGAGACCCAGTACTTC	CASSDSSGGAGETQYF
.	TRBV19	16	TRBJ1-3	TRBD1	TGTGCCAGTAATGCCCTAGAGGGACAGGGGTTTAACACCATATATTTT	CASNALEGQGFNTIYF
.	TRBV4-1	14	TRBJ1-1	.	TGCGCCAGCAGCCAAGAAGATAGGGGAACTGAAGCTTTCTTT	CASSQEDRGTEAFF
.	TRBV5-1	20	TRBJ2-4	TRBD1	TGCGCCAGCAGCTTGGAGGCGACAGGGCGGTTGGTGTTGGCCAAAAACATTCAGTACTTC	CASSLEATGRLVLAKNIQYF
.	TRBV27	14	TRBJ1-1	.	TGTGCCAGCAGTTTGAAGGGTTCGAACACTGAAGCTTTCTTT	CASSLKGSNTEAFF
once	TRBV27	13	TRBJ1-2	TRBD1	TGTGCCAGCAGTTTAACAGGGGGCTATGGCTACACCTTC	CASSLTGGYGYTF
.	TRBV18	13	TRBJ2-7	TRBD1	TGTGCCAGCTCACCAATAACAGGGGTTGAGCAGTACTTC	CASSPITGVEQYF
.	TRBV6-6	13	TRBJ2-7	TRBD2	TGTGCCAGCAAAGAGACTAGCGGTTACGAGCAGTACTTC	CASKETSGYEQYF
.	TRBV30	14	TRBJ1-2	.	TGTGCCTGGTTGCCTGCAATGCTCCGTTATGGCTACACCTTC	CAWLPAMLRYGYTF
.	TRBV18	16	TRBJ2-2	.	TGTGCCAGCTCACCACGAAGTGCAGGACTCACCGGGGAGCTGTTTTTT	CASSPRSAGLTGELFF
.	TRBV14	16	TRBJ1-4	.	TGTGCCAGCAGTGTTGGAGTTGGAGTGACTAATGAAAAACTGTTTTTT	CASSVGVGVTNEKLFF
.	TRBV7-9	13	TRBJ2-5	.	TGTGCCAGCAGCTTAGTTTGGGGGGAGACCCAGTACTTC	CASSLVWGETQYF
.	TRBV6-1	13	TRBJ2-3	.	TGTGCCAGCAGTGCTCCCTTCTTAGATACGCAGTATTTT	CASSAPFLDTQYF
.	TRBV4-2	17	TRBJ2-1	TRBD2	TGTGCCAGCAGCCCTCGACTAGCGGGGAGCTTCTACAATGAGCAGTTCTTC	CASSPRLAGSFYNEQFF
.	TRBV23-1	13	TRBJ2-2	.	TGCGCCAGCAGTCTCGGAGCGCCCCGGGAGCTGTTTTTT	CASSLGAPRELFF
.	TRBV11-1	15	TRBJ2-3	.	TGTGCCAGCAGCCAGGCGTTTACTAGCACAGATACGCAGTATTTT	CASSQAFTSTDTQYF
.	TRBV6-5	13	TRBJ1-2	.	TGTGCCAGCAGCGAGGGACGGCGCTATGGCTACACCTTC	CASSEGRRYGYTF
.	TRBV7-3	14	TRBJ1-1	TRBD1	TGTGCCAGCAGCTTAAGACAGGGAAGCACTGAAGCTTTCTTT	CASSLRQGSTEAFF
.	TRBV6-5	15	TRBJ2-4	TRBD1	TGTGCCAGCAGTGTTGGTCACAGGGGTGGCAACATTCAGTACTTC	CASSVGHRGGNIQYF
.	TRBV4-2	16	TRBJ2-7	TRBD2	TGTGCCAGCAGCCAAGAGACTAGCGGGAGGAGTTTCGAGCAGTACTTC	CASSQETSGRSFEQYF
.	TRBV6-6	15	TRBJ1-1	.	TGTGCCAGCAGTTACTCGAGAGGAGGGAACACTGAAGCTTTCTTT	CASSYSRGGNTEAFF
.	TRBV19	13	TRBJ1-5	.	TGTGCCAGTAGTTCCCAGGGGATTCAGCCCCAGCATTTT	CASSSQGIQPQHF
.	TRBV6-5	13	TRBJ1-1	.	TGTGCCAGCAGGATACCTCCAACGGGTGAAGCTTTCTTT	CASRIPPTGEAFF
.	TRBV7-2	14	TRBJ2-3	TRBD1	TGTGCCAGCAGTTTGACAGGGCCGGTAGATACGCAGTATTTT	CASSLTGPVDTQYF
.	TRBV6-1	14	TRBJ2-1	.	TGTGCCAGCAGCGCAGGGGACCTTTACAATGAGCAGTTCTTC	CASSAGDLYNEQFF
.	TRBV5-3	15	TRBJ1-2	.	TGTGCCAGAACCCCGGGCCTTAGTCCCCTCTATGGCTACACCTTC	CARTPGLSPLYGYTF